These T cell receptor beta chains were read from a single sample in a study of response to subunit inactivated influenza vaccine. TCRdb re-called the RT-PCR reads with MiXCR, one entry per CDR3 protein. Among about 520,000 distinct CDR3 sequences listed, around 25% were seen once. The sequences come from CD4+ T cells sorted from PBMCs, collected roughly 5 days after vaccination. Receptors originate from a middle-aged man who received an inactivated influenza vaccine. CDR3s include the opening cysteine and the closing phenylalanine or tryptophan. Each record gives: CDR3 DNA, CDR3 protein, J gene, V gene, clone size, D gene. The D gene is left open where the match is weak. Clone size is shown for a subset of rows, as once, few, many or a class of expanded clone.

TGCGCCAGCAGCTACAGGGGGCTTACCGGGGAGCTGTTTTTT	CASSYRGLTGELFF	TRBJ2-2	TRBV5-1	few	TRBD1
TGCGCCAGCAGCCAAGTTCCAGGGGGCTACTACGAGCAGTACTTC	CASSQVPGGYYEQYF	TRBJ2-7	TRBV4-3	many	TRBD1
TGTGCCAGCAGCTTGAGTTGGTATGAGCAGTTCTTC	CASSLSWYEQFF	TRBJ2-1	TRBV5-8	many	-
TGTGCCAGCAGCTTAATTCAAGGGAGATCCTACAATGAGCAGTTCTTC	CASSLIQGRSYNEQFF	TRBJ2-1	TRBV7-3	-	-
TGTGCCAGCCACACAGGGGGGACTGACGAGCAGTACTTC	CASHTGGTDEQYF	TRBJ2-7	TRBV7-8	-	TRBD1
TGTGCCGTAACCGGGACAGGGAACAACAATGAGCAGTTCTTC	CAVTGTGNNNEQFF	TRBJ2-1	TRBV10-3	few	TRBD1
TGTGCCACCAGTGATTCGAGGAGTACCGGGGAGCTGTTTTTT	CATSDSRSTGELFF	TRBJ2-2	TRBV24-1	-	-
TGTGCCACCTACCTCAACCCTCCGGGACTAGCGGGAGGAACCTCCTACGAGCAGTACTTC	CATYLNPPGLAGGTSYEQYF	TRBJ2-7	TRBV28	few	TRBD2
TGTGCCAGCAGACGCTGGACAGGACCCGGGGCCAACGTCCTGACTTTC	CASRRWTGPGANVLTF	TRBJ2-6	TRBV12-3/TRBV12-4	-	TRBD1
TGCGCCAGCAGCTTGACAGAGATCACAGATACGCAGTATTTT	CASSLTEITDTQYF	TRBJ2-3	TRBV5-1	-	-
TGTGCCAGCAGCAAACAGACAGGTTTCGGGTCACCCCTCCACTTT	CASSKQTGFGSPLHF	TRBJ1-6	TRBV12-3/TRBV12-4	few	-
TGTGCCAGCTCCCCCGGGCCGATCACCGGGGAGCTGTTTTTT	CASSPGPITGELFF	TRBJ2-2	TRBV7-9	-	-
TGCAGTGCTAGTTACAGGGACACTGAAGCTTTCTTT	CSASYRDTEAFF	TRBJ1-1	TRBV20-1	-	-
TGTGCCAGCAGCTTTATTAGTGAGCAGTACTTC	CASSFISEQYF	TRBJ2-7	TRBV5-5	many	-
TGTGCCAGCAGCACAACCGGGACCGTCGATTCACCCCTCCACTTT	CASSTTGTVDSPLHF	TRBJ1-6	TRBV9	-	-
TGTGCCAGCATCCGCGTCCGGGACACCTACGAGCAGTACTTC	CASIRVRDTYEQYF	TRBJ2-7	TRBV21-1	-	-
TGTGCCACGACGAACAGGGACCACTATGGCTACACCTTC	CATTNRDHYGYTF	TRBJ1-2	TRBV19	few	-
TGTGCCAGCAGTTTTGCGGGGGGGCCTCGAAATGAGCAGTTCTTC	CASSFAGGPRNEQFF	TRBJ2-1	TRBV12-3/TRBV12-4	few	TRBD2
TGCAGTGCTAGCCGGAGCGACCCGGGCAATGAGCAGTTCTTC	CSASRSDPGNEQFF	TRBJ2-1	TRBV20-1	-	-
TGCGCCAGCAGGCGACAGGGTACGAACACTGAAGCTTTCTTT	CASRRQGTNTEAFF	TRBJ1-1	TRBV4-1	-	TRBD1
TGTGCCAGCAGCAAGGACCTCACGGCACCCCTCCACTTT	CASSKDLTAPLHF	TRBJ1-6	TRBV7-2	-	-
TGTGCCAGCAACCAAGACTCCCTTGGGGTGCAGTACTTC	CASNQDSLGVQYF	TRBJ2-7	TRBV6-6	few	-
TGTGCCATCAGTGAAATGGCGGATACGCAGTATTTT	CAISEMADTQYF	TRBJ2-3	TRBV10-3	-	-
TGTGCCAGCAGTTTGGGCAGGACCTTAGCCAAAAACATTCAGTACTTC	CASSLGRTLAKNIQYF	TRBJ2-4	TRBV12-3/TRBV12-4	few	-
TGTGCCAGCAGCTTAGGGCGGGGGGGTTTCCGCCAGCTAGAGTATTTT	CASSLGRGGFRQLEYF	TRBJ2-3	TRBV7-2	few	TRBD2
TGTGCCACTCAACCGGGACAGGGAAACACCGGGGAGCTGTTTTTT	CATQPGQGNTGELFF	TRBJ2-2	TRBV10-3	few	TRBD1
TGTGCCAGCAGCCAGGGAGACAGGGATACAGATACGCAGTATTTT	CASSQGDRDTDTQYF	TRBJ2-3	TRBV14	-	TRBD1
TGTGCCAGCAGCTTAGATCGGATCCTTAGTGAGACCCAGTACTTC	CASSLDRILSETQYF	TRBJ2-5	TRBV7-9	-	-
TGTGCCAGCAGTGGGCGGACAGGAAACACCGGGGAGCTGTTTTTT	CASSGRTGNTGELFF	TRBJ2-2	TRBV5-1	few	TRBD1
TGTGCCAGCGCCCGACCAAGCCGGCGAACTTCGAACACCGGGGAGCTGTTTTTT	CASARPSRRTSNTGELFF	TRBJ2-2	TRBV6-2/TRBV6-3	-	-
TGTGCCAGTAGGCGCCTGAGCAGTGGGAACACTGAAGCTTTCTTT	CASRRLSSGNTEAFF	TRBJ1-1	TRBV19	few	-
TGTGCCAGCAGCTTAGGATTCTGGGGTACGCCCACAGATACGCAGTATTTT	CASSLGFWGTPTDTQYF	TRBJ2-3	TRBV7-2	few	-
TGCAGCGTTGACTATCAGTCCCAAGAGACCCAGTACTTC	CSVDYQSQETQYF	TRBJ2-5	TRBV29-1	few	-
TGTGCCATCGGGAAAACGGTGGACGAGCAGTACTTC	CAIGKTVDEQYF	TRBJ2-7	TRBV10-3	few	-
TGTGCCAGCAGCACCGGCCTAGACTCCTACGAGCAGTACTTC	CASSTGLDSYEQYF	TRBJ2-7	TRBV12-3/TRBV12-4	-	-
TGCAGTGCTATTAGCGGGCTAGACTACGAGCAGTACTTC	CSAISGLDYEQYF	TRBJ2-7	TRBV20-1	few	TRBD2
TGTGCCAGCAGTTTAGGCAGGGGGCCGGCCTACGAGCAGTACTTC	CASSLGRGPAYEQYF	TRBJ2-7	TRBV27	few	TRBD1
TGTGCCAGCAGATGGGCGCATGACAGAAAAGCTTTCTTT	CASRWAHDRKAFF	TRBJ1-1	TRBV5-5	many	-
TGTGCCAGCAGCCCCGTGTCCGGGGCGGGAGTCGAGCAGTACTTC	CASSPVSGAGVEQYF	TRBJ2-7	TRBV11-2	-	TRBD2
TGTGCCAGCAGTTACTCGGGACAGGGAACCACCGGGGAGCTGTTTTTT	CASSYSGQGTTGELFF	TRBJ2-2	TRBV6-5	-	TRBD1
TGCAGCGTTGGAAACCAGGGGGGACTACAAGATACGCAGTATTTT	CSVGNQGGLQDTQYF	TRBJ2-3	TRBV29-1	many	-
TGTGCCAGCAGCATGACAGGGGGCGGCTACGAGCAGTACTTC	CASSMTGGGYEQYF	TRBJ2-7	TRBV7-2	-	TRBD1
TGTGCCATCAGTGGGGGGGGACTAGCGGGAAACACCGGGGAGCTGTTTTTT	CAISGGGLAGNTGELFF	TRBJ2-2	TRBV10-3	-	TRBD2
TGTGCCAGCAGCACCCCGGGTCAGCCCCAGCATTTT	CASSTPGQPQHF	TRBJ1-5	TRBV12-3/TRBV12-4	few	-
TGTGCCAGCAGTTCCCCCCGGGACACCAAGAACACCGGGGAGCTGTTTTTT	CASSSPRDTKNTGELFF	TRBJ2-2	TRBV28	few	-
TGCGCCAGCAGCCTGGATGGCAGGGAGGGCAATGAGCAGTTCTTC	CASSLDGREGNEQFF	TRBJ2-1	TRBV5-1	-	TRBD2
TGCGCCAGCAGTCCACAAGGGGGCAACGAGCAGTACTTC	CASSPQGGNEQYF	TRBJ2-7	TRBV5-1	few	TRBD1